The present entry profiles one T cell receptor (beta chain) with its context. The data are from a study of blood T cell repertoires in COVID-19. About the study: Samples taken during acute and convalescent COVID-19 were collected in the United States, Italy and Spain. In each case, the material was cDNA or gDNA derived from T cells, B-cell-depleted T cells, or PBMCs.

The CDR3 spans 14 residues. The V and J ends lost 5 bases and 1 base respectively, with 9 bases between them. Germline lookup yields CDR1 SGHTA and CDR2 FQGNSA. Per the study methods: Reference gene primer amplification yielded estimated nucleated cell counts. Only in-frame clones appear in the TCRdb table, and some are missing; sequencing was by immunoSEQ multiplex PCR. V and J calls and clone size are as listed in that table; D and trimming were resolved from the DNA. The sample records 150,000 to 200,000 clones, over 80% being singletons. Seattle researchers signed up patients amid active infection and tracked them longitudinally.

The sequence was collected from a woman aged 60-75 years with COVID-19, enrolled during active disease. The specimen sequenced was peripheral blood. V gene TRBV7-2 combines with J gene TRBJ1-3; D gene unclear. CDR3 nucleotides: TGTGCCAGCAGCCTCGGGGATTCTGGAAACACCATATATTTT. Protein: CASSLGDSGNTIYF.